These T cell receptor beta chains were read from a single sample in a study of blood T cell repertoires in COVID-19. The method was immunoSEQ multiplex PCR; TCRdb's version includes in-frame clones alone and lacks a portion of them. In the table there are 280,000 or so clones, around nine tenths of which are singletons. The sequenced sample consisted of peripheral blood. The receptors originated from a woman in her fifties or sixties with acute or convalescent COVID-19. Each CDR3 is given without its conserved first and last residue. Fields, in order: V gene, J gene, CDR3 protein.

V gene: TRBV5-1
J gene: TRBJ2-3
CDR3 protein: ASSLPSGQGTDTQY

V gene: TRBV15
J gene: TRBJ1-5
CDR3 protein: ATAQGHQPQH

V gene: TRBV28
J gene: TRBJ1-5
CDR3 protein: ASSPRGYSNQPQH

V gene: TRBV4-1
J gene: TRBJ1-1
CDR3 protein: ASSQGLEAF

V gene: TRBV2
J gene: TRBJ2-7
CDR3 protein: ASIPRRMNRGYEQY

V gene: TRBV18
J gene: TRBJ2-6
CDR3 protein: ASSPDRSGANVLT

V gene: TRBV7-6
J gene: TRBJ1-1
CDR3 protein: ASSPWGQGPGTEAF

V gene: TRBV30
J gene: TRBJ1-6
CDR3 protein: AWREQGAYSPLH

V gene: TRBV9
J gene: TRBJ1-5
CDR3 protein: ASTKGQDSNQPQH

V gene: TRBV5-1
J gene: TRBJ1-2
CDR3 protein: ASSGTGGAYGYT

V gene: TRBV21-1
J gene: TRBJ2-7
CDR3 protein: ASSITGQVCSSYEQY

V gene: TRBV7-2
J gene: TRBJ2-1
CDR3 protein: ASSVGFGLAGGAQF

V gene: TRBV5-8
J gene: TRBJ2-7
CDR3 protein: ASSLSIGLAEQY

V gene: TRBV27
J gene: TRBJ1-5
CDR3 protein: ASSSSGRVGNQPQH

V gene: TRBV12-3/TRBV12-4
J gene: TRBJ2-7
CDR3 protein: ASSFGGDEQY

V gene: TRBV19
J gene: TRBJ2-2
CDR3 protein: AELTGTEGNTGELF

V gene: TRBV7-8
J gene: TRBJ1-6
CDR3 protein: ASSSKTGGGSPLH

V gene: TRBV5-1
J gene: TRBJ1-2
CDR3 protein: ASSPPDRLYGYT

V gene: TRBV6-2/TRBV6-3
J gene: TRBJ2-2
CDR3 protein: ASSPGDRPERTGELF

V gene: TRBV27
J gene: TRBJ1-3
CDR3 protein: ASSYRGFSGNTIY

V gene: TRBV30
J gene: TRBJ2-7
CDR3 protein: AWIGTGGLYEQY

V gene: TRBV5-1
J gene: TRBJ2-5
CDR3 protein: ASSLVPSGNQETQY

V gene: TRBV2
J gene: TRBJ2-7
CDR3 protein: ASSASWTSGSYEQY

V gene: TRBV7-2
J gene: TRBJ1-5
CDR3 protein: ASSSPGQNNQPQH

V gene: TRBV19
J gene: TRBJ2-6
CDR3 protein: ASRVPGHTKWGSGANVLT

V gene: TRBV7-2
J gene: TRBJ2-7
CDR3 protein: ASSDSPGIWQY

V gene: TRBV6-6
J gene: TRBJ2-2
CDR3 protein: ASSHRGSGELF

V gene: TRBV11-2
J gene: TRBJ2-5
CDR3 protein: ASSQLAGGQETQY

V gene: TRBV7-9
J gene: TRBJ1-1
CDR3 protein: ASTPGSARDTEAF

V gene: TRBV12-3/TRBV12-4
J gene: TRBJ1-6
CDR3 protein: ASSLLGNSPLH

V gene: TRBV19
J gene: TRBJ2-1
CDR3 protein: ASSPRPAGLAGVRRYNEQF

V gene: TRBV2
J gene: TRBJ1-5
CDR3 protein: ASSPPRDIYQPQH

V gene: TRBV19
J gene: TRBJ1-4
CDR3 protein: ASSKTLGTGIELF

V gene: TRBV6-5
J gene: TRBJ2-3
CDR3 protein: ASSLQGTDTQY

V gene: TRBV27
J gene: TRBJ2-3
CDR3 protein: ASRQRGLGTGVDTQY

V gene: TRBV5-1
J gene: TRBJ1-2
CDR3 protein: ASSLLGEVSGYT

V gene: TRBV7-3
J gene: TRBJ2-1
CDR3 protein: ASSIGQANEQF

V gene: TRBV11-3
J gene: TRBJ2-3
CDR3 protein: ASSLQLSGGTDTQY

V gene: TRBV5-4
J gene: TRBJ2-3
CDR3 protein: ASSLARLASTDTQY

V gene: TRBV7-2
J gene: TRBJ2-3
CDR3 protein: ASSLSLAGGGYTDTQY

V gene: TRBV5-1
J gene: TRBJ2-7
CDR3 protein: ASSAQTNPSYEQY

V gene: TRBV3-1/TRBV3-2
J gene: TRBJ1-1
CDR3 protein: ASSTPDSNTEAF

V gene: TRBV6-1
J gene: TRBJ1-6
CDR3 protein: ASSEQEGLPRNIFSPLH

V gene: TRBV19
J gene: TRBJ2-7
CDR3 protein: ASSITSGSDPYEQY

V gene: TRBV7-3
J gene: TRBJ2-3
CDR3 protein: ASSLSGSGDTQY

V gene: TRBV20-1
J gene: TRBJ2-5
CDR3 protein: SASPKQQETQY

V gene: TRBV15
J gene: TRBJ2-3
CDR3 protein: ATSSRTRPLTDTQY

V gene: TRBV20-1
J gene: TRBJ1-1
CDR3 protein: SASSPGGTEAF

V gene: TRBV18
J gene: TRBJ2-2
CDR3 protein: ASSPRAGAETGELF

V gene: TRBV10-3
J gene: TRBJ1-5
CDR3 protein: ASQMTGGGQPQH

V gene: TRBV19
J gene: TRBJ2-5
CDR3 protein: ASSMTGGGSRTQY